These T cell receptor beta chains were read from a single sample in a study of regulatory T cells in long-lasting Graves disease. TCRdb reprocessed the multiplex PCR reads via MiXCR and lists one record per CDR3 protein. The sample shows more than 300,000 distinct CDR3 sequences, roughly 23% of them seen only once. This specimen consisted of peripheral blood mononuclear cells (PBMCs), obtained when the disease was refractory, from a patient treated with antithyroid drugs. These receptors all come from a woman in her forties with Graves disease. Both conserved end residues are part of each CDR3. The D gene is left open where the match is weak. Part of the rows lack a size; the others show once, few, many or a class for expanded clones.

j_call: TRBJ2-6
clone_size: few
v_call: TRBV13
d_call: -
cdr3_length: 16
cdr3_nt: TGTGCCAGCAGCTTAGGCCTTAGTTCTGGGGCCAACGTCCTGACTTTC
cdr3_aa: CASSLGLSSGANVLTF

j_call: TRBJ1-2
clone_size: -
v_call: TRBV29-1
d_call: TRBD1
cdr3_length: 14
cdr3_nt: TGCAGCGTCGGGGACAGGGCAAGGGGCTATGGCTACACCTTC
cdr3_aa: CSVGDRARGYGYTF

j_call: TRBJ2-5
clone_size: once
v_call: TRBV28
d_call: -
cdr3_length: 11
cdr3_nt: TGTGCCAGCGGTTTTCAAGAGACCCAGTACTTC
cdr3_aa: CASGFQETQYF

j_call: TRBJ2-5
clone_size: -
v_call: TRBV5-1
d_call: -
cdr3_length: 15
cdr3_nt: TGCGCCAGCAGCTTGCTACTCGTAGGGGAAGAGACCCAGTACTTC
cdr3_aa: CASSLLLVGEETQYF

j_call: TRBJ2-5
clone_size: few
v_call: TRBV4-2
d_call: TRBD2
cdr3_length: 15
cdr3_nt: TGTGCCAGCCGCCTTGTAGCGGGAGGTGAAGAGACCCAGTACTTC
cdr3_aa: CASRLVAGGEETQYF

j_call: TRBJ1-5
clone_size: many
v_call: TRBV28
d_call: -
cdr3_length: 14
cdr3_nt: TGTGCCAGCACTCCGGGGGGAAACAATCAGCCCCAGCATTTT
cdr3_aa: CASTPGGNNQPQHF

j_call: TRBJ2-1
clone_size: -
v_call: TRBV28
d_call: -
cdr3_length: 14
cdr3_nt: TGTGCCAGCAGCCAGTGGATGCTGACACATGAGCAGTTCTTC
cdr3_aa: CASSQWMLTHEQFF

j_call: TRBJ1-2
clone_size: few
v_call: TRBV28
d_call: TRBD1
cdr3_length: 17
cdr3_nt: TGTGCCAGCAGTCCCCTTAGGAGTCGACAGGGAGACTATGGCTACACCTTC
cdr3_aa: CASSPLRSRQGDYGYTF

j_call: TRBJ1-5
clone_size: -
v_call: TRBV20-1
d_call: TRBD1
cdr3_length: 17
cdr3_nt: TGCAGTGCTAGCCCTCGACCCGGGACAGAGACCCATCAGCCCCAGCATTTT
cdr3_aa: CSASPRPGTETHQPQHF

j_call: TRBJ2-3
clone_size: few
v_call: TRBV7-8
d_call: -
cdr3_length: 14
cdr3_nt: TGTGCCAGCAGTTGGGGGTTAAATGCAGATACGCAGTATTTT
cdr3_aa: CASSWGLNADTQYF

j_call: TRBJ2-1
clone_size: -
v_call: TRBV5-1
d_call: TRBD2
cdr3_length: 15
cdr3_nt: TGCGCCAGCAGCCCCAGCGGGATGGGAAACAATGAGCAGTTCTTC
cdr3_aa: CASSPSGMGNNEQFF

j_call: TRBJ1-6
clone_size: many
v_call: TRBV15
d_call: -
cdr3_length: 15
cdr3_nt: TGTGCCACCAGCAGAGATTTCGGGGGGAGTTCACCCCTCCACTTT
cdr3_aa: CATSRDFGGSSPLHF

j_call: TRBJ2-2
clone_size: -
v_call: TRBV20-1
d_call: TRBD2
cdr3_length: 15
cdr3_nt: TGCAGTGCTAGTCTTGCGGGAGGATTCACCGGGGAGCTGTTTTTT
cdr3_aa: CSASLAGGFTGELFF

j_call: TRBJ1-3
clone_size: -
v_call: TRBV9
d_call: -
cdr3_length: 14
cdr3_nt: TGTGCCAGCAGCCAGAACAGGGATGGAAACACCATATATTTT
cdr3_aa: CASSQNRDGNTIYF

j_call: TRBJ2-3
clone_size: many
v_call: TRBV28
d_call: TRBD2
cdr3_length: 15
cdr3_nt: TGTGCCAGCAGTCTGTGGGGGGGTCGCACAGATACGCAGTATTTT
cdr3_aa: CASSLWGGRTDTQYF

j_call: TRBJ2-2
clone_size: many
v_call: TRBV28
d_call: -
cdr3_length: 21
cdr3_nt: TGTGCCAGCAGTTTAATAGAGAGGCGTAAAGTGCTTCCCAACCCCACCGGGGAGCTGTTTTTT
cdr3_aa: CASSLIERRKVLPNPTGELFF

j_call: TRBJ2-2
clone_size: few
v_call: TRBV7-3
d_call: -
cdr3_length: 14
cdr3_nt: TGTGCCAGCTCCCAGGGGATGAACACCGGGGAGCTGTTTTTT
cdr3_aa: CASSQGMNTGELFF

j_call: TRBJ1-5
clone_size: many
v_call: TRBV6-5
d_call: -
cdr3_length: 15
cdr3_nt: TGTGCCAGCAGTTACGGCGCGGTTAGCAATCAGCCCCAGCATTTT
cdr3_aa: CASSYGAVSNQPQHF

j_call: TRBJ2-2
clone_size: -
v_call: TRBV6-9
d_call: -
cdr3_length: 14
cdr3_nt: TGTGCCAGCAGTTTCATTCGTAACACCGGGGAGCTGTTTTTT
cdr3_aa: CASSFIRNTGELFF

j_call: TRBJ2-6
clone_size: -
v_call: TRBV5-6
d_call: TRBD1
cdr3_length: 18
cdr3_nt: TGTGCCAGCAGCATGAGGGACAGGGGTTCCTCCGGGGCCAACGTCCTGACTTTC
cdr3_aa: CASSMRDRGSSGANVLTF

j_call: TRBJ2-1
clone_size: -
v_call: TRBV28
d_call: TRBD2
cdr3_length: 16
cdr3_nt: TGTGCCAGCAGGCGGGGCAGCGGGAGGGCAAAGAATGAGCAGTTCTTC
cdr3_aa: CASRRGSGRAKNEQFF

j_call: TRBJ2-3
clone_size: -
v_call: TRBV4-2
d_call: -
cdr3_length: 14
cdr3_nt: TGTGCCAGCAGCCAAGTGGAGCACACAGATACGCAGTATTTT
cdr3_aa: CASSQVEHTDTQYF

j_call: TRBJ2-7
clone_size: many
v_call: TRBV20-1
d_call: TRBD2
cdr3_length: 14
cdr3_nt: TGCAGTGCTAGAGGGGGCGGGAGTGGCTACGAGCAGTACTTC
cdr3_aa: CSARGGGSGYEQYF

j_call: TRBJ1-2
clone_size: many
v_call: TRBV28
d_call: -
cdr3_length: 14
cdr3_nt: TGTGCCAGCACCGTGACCCCGATAAGCTATGGCTACACCTTC
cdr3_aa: CASTVTPISYGYTF

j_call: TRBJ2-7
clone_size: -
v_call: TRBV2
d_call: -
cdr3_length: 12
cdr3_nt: TGTGCCAGCAGACCGGAATCCTACGAGCAGTACTTC
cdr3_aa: CASRPESYEQYF

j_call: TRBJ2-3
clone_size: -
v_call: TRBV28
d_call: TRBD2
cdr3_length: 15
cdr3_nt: TGTGCCAGCAGCACTAGCGGGACTGCTTTAGATACGCAGTATTTT
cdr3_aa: CASSTSGTALDTQYF

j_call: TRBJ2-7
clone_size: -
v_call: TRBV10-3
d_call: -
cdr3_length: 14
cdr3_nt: TGTGCCACCTCCCCGCAGGGGTCCTCCTACGAGCAGTACTTC
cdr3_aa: CATSPQGSSYEQYF

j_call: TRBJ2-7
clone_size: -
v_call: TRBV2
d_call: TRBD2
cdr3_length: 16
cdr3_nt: TGTGCCAGCAGCCATCACCTAGCGGGGCCCTCGGGGGAGCAGTACTTC
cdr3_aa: CASSHHLAGPSGEQYF

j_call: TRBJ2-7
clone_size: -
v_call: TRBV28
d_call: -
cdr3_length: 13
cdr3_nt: TGTGCCAGCAGTTTATCGCCCCCTTGGGAGCAGTACTTC
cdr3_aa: CASSLSPPWEQYF

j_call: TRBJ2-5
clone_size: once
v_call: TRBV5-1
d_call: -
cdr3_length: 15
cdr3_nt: TGCGCCAGCAGCTTGTACGGGAGTATCACCGAGACCCAGTACTTC
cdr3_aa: CASSLYGSITETQYF

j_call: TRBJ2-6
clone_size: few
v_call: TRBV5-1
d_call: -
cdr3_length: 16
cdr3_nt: TGTGCCAGCAGCCCTGGGATTTTCTCTGGGGCCAACGTCCTGACTTTC
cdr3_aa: CASSPGIFSGANVLTF

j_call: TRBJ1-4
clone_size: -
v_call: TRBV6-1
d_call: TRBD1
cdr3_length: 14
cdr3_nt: TGTGCCAGCAGTCAGGACAGGGTTAATGAAAAACTGTTTTTT
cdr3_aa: CASSQDRVNEKLFF

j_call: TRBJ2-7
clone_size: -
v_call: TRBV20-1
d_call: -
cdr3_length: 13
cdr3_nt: TGCAGTGCTAGAGTCCCTGGCGCCTACGAGCAGTACTTC
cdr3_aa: CSARVPGAYEQYF

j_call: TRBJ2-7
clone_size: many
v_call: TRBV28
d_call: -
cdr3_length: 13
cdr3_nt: TGTGCCAGCAGTTTCCCGGGTACCTACGAGCAGTACTTC
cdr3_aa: CASSFPGTYEQYF

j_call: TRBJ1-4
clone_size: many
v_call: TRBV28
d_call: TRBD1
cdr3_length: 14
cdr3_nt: TGTGCCAGCGGGTATAAGGGACAGTGGCAAAAACTGTTTTTT
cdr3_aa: CASGYKGQWQKLFF

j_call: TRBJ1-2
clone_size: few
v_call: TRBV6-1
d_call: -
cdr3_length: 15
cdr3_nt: TGTGCCAGCAGTCCCGACCCCGCAGGAATCTATGGCTACACCTTC
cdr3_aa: CASSPDPAGIYGYTF

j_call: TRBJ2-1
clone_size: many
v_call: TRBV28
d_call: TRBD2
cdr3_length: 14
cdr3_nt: TGTGCCAGCAGCTGGACTAGCGGATACAATGAGCAGTTCTTC
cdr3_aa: CASSWTSGYNEQFF

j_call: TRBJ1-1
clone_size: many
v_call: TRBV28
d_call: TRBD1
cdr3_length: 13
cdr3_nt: TGTGCCAGCAGAGAACAGGGGGCAACTGAAGCTTTCTTT
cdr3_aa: CASREQGATEAFF

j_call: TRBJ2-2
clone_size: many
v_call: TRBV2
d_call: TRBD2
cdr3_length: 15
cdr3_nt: TGTGCCAGCAGAAGGACTAGCGGGAACACCGGGGAGCTGTTTTTT
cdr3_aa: CASRRTSGNTGELFF

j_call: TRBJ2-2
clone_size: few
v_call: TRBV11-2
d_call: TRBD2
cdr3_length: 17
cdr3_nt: TGTGCCAGCAGCTTGGAACTACTAGCGGGAGTTGTCGGGGAGCTGTTTTTT
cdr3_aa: CASSLELLAGVVGELFF

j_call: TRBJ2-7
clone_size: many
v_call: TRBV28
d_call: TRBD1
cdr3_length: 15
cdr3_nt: TGTGCCAGCAGTTTGGACAGGGGGCCCCCCTACGAGCAGTACTTC
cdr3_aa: CASSLDRGPPYEQYF

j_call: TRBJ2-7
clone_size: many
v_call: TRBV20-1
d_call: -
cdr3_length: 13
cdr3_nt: TGCAGTGCTCGTAGACTGATTTCCTACGAGCAGTACTTC
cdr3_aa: CSARRLISYEQYF